These 9 T cell receptor beta chains share one sample of origin, sequenced in a study of control samples from healthy donors and cancer patients. Profiling relied on immunoSEQ multiplex PCR, and the TCRdb table lists in-frame clones only, not all of them. Among 100,000 to 120,000 clones listed, over 75% were seen once. The sample consisted of PBMCs. The receptor set was obtained from a woman in her fifties or sixties with lung cancer.

The V gene is TRBV19, the J gene TRBJ1-4; TRBD1 matches at 8 bases. V dropped 5 bases and J dropped 4; count of bases not matched to a gene: 9. This CDR3 has 16 amino acids. The germline V gene has CDR1 LNHDA and CDR2 SQIVND (reference sequence). CDR3 bases: TGTGCCAGTAGTTCCAGTACAGGGGGTTATAATGAAAAACTGTTTTTT. Amino acids: CASSSSTGGYNEKLFF.

The V gene is TRBV27, the J gene TRBJ1-1; D remains unclear. With 5 bases removed from V and 1 base from J, the gap between germline ends came to 17 bases. The CDR3 has 16 residues. Germline V CDR1 and CDR2: MNHEY, SMNVEV (reference sequence). CDR3 sequence reads: CASSHTDGSENTEAFF. The CDR3 DNA follows: TGTGCCAGCAGTCACACGGACGGATCTGAGAACACTGAAGCTTTCTTT.

The chain links TRBV11-3 to TRBJ1-4; TRBD1 might be the D (5 bases). V was shortened by 6 bases and J by 8 bases, with 13 bases between the two germline ends. Germline loops: CDR1 SGHNT, CDR2 YENEEA. CDR3 length: 13 residues. The CDR3 DNA reads as TGTGCCAGCAGTCAGGGCGGGCGCGAAAAACTGTTTTTT. This encodes CASSQGGREKLFF.

CDR3 nucleotide sequence: TGTGCCAGCAGTTTAGGGACAGGGTATGGCTACACCTTC. Protein product: CASSLGTGYGYTF. The rearrangement joins TRBV12-3 or TRBV12-4 to TRBJ1-2, with 8 bases fitting TRBD1. J gave up 5 bases and V 1 base, and 0 bases lay outside the gene matches. The CDR3 sequence is 13 residues long.

The genes are TRBV12-3 or TRBV12-4 and TRBJ2-3, with D unresolved. V gave up 3 bases and J gave up 3 bases, with 1 base separating them. The CDR3 runs 11 residues. The CDR3 loop reads CASSLTDTQYF. Here the CDR3 DNA reads TGTGCCAGCAGTTTGACAGATACGCAGTATTTT.

The chain employs TRBV7-3 and TRBJ1-1; D gene unclear. This CDR3 comprises 14 residues. CDR1 is SGHTA and CDR2 is FQGTGA in the germline V gene. V was clipped by 5 bases and J by 0 bases, with 10 bases between them. As DNA, the CDR3 is TGTGCCAGCAGCCCGGACGGTGTGAACACTGAAGCTTTCTTT. It encodes CASSPDGVNTEAFF.

The chain employs TRBV5-4 and TRBJ1-1; D remains ambiguous. The germline V gene has CDR1 SGHNT and CDR2 YYREEE (reference sequence). The CDR3 totals 14 residues. Trimming took 0 bases from V and 3 from J, leaving 9 bases between them. CDR3 residues: CASSLEDGYTEAFF. The CDR3 DNA follows: TGTGCCAGCAGCTTGGAGGACGGATACACTGAAGCTTTCTTT.

The chain links TRBV6-5 to TRBJ2-1, with 12 bases lining up with TRBD2. This CDR3 spans 15 amino acids. Unmatched junction bases numbered 6, after V lost 6 bases and J lost 6 bases. CDR1 and CDR2 from the germline V gene are MNHEY and SVGAGI. The CDR3, as DNA: TGTGCCAGCAGCCTACTAGCGGGGGGTCCCAATGAGCAGTTCTTC. It translates to CASSLLAGGPNEQFF.

This clone was seen once. This chain connects TRBV25-1 to TRBJ2-7; D is ambiguous. CDR3 length equals 11 residues. The V and J ends lost 2 bases and 4 bases respectively, with 3 bases between them. Germline lookup yields CDR1 MGHDK and CDR2 SYGVNS. The CDR3 is CASSENYEQYF. The CDR3 bases are TGTGCCAGCAGTGAAAATTACGAGCAGTACTTC.